This passage covers 8 T cell receptor beta chains from one sample sequenced in a study of CD8 T cells in ankylosing spondylitis (dated by TCRdb to the late 2010s). Findings and caveats that apply to the study as a whole: A TCR beta motif made up of several highly homologous amino acid variants appeared to be characteristic of blood from ankylosing spondylitis patients.

The antigens these receptors bind are not known. Library prep was done by 5' RACE. The reads were generated on an Illumina HiSeq 2500. In TCRdb, the public reads were trimmed at Q25 with fastp and aligned with MiXCR, with productive beta chains retained. Every entry covers one CDR3 protein and lists the most common genes and DNA from its rows. The sample table shows a few hundred thousand distinct CDR3 sequences, and 7.5% to 9% are seen once. Jointly, the top ten make up roughly 15% of the sample. The specimen was blood, either unsorted or a sorted T cell fraction (not recorded which). Receptor source: a male donor with ankylosing spondylitis.

The V and J genes are TRBV29-1 and TRBJ2-5; TRBD2 might be the D (5 bases). Germline CDR1 reads SQVTM; CDR2 reads ANQGSEA. The CDR3 runs to 14 residues. Trimming pared 1 base from V and 1 base from J, leaving 10 bases between. Written as DNA, the CDR3 is TGCAGCGTTGAAGGGGGAGCCGTCCAAGAGACCCAGTACTTC. It translates to CSVEGGAVQETQYF.

This clonotype was picked up many times. This chain links TRBV12-3 or TRBV12-4 with TRBJ2-1; no firm D call. The V gene lost 6 bases and the J gene lost 3 bases, with 3 bases spanning the gap. The CDR3 length is 11 residues. The DNA for the CDR3 is TGTGCCAGCAGCCGCTACAATGAGCAGTTCTTC. Amino acid sequence: CASSRYNEQFF.

This clonotype has a handful of counts. V usage is TRBV6-1 and J usage is TRBJ2-7; the match to TRBD1 covers 11 bases. J lost 3 bases, V lost 6 bases, and 4 bases had no gene match. Germline V CDR1 and CDR2: MNHNS, SASEGT. CDR3 size: 14 residues. Here the CDR3 DNA reads TGTGCCAGCAGAACCGGGACAGGGGGCTACGAGCAGTACTTC. This codes for CASRTGTGGYEQYF.

At least ten counts were recorded for this clonotype. The CDR3 DNA sequence: TGTGCCAGCAGAAGGGGGGACAGGGATAACACCGGGGAGCTGTTTTTT. Protein product: CASRRGDRDNTGELFF. J is TRBJ2-2 and V is TRBV6-1; 9 nucleotides match TRBD1. CDR1 MNHNS and CDR2 SASEGT come from the germline V gene. The CDR3 has 16 residues. The ends lost 6 bases at V and 2 bases at J; junction bases unmatched: 7.

There are many counts of this clonotype. This chain links TRBV5-1 with TRBJ2-1; perhaps D is TRBD1 or TRBD2 (6 bases each). The germline V and J ends were trimmed by 4 bases and 5 bases, with 16 bases remaining between them. Germline V lookup: CDR1 SGHRS, CDR2 YFSETQ. This CDR3 has 15 amino acids. CDR3 amino acids: CASSVMGGAHNEQFF. The DNA of the CDR3 is TGCGCCAGCAGCGTGATGGGGGGCGCCCACAATGAGCAGTTCTTC. Complete variable domain (other parts from reference TRBV5-1 and TRBJ2-1): KAGVTQTPRYLIKTRGQQVTLSCSPISGHRSVSWYQQTPGQGLQFLFEYFSETQRNKGNFPGRFSGRQFSNSRSEMNVSTLELGDSALYLCASSVMGGAHNEQFFGPGTRLTVL.

This clonotype has ten or more counts. This chain links TRBV5-6 with TRBJ2-5; D is undetermined. The V gene's germline CDR1 is SGHDT and CDR2 YYEEEE. Trimming removed 0 bases from V and 2 bases from J, with 5 bases in between. This CDR3 is 13 amino acids long. CDR3 in amino acids: CASSLDQQETQYF. DNA for the CDR3: TGTGCCAGCAGCTTGGACCAACAAGAGACCCAGTACTTC.

The chain employs TRBV14 and TRBJ2-5; D is ambiguous. The CDR3 length is 14 residues. The V end was cut by 1 base, the J end by 2 bases, with 8 bases between. Germline V lookup: CDR1 SGHDN, CDR2 FVKESK. The CDR3 sequence is CASSQAGAQETQYF. CDR3 nucleotides: TGTGCCAGCAGCCAAGCCGGAGCTCAAGAGACCCAGTACTTC.

This clonotype was detected many times. V is TRBV11-2 and J is TRBJ2-3; 8 bases fit TRBD2. The CDR3 has 19 amino acids. Germline trimming cut 0 bases from V and 0 bases from J; bases unmatched to any gene: 11. Germline lookup yields CDR1 SGHAT and CDR2 FQNNGV. The CDR3 DNA reads as TGTGCCAGCAGCTTAGATTATGCCTGGCCTAGCGGGAGCACAGATACGCAGTATTTT. The encoded protein is CASSLDYAWPSGSTDTQYF.